The T cell receptor beta chain described here comes from a study of molecular identifiers for immune sequencing clone quantification. Study overall: Four of five splits of RNA from approximately 22,000 or 94,000 naive CD8 cells were sequenced in replicates. General study results and limits: Highly expanded clones may be undercounted when identical TCR molecules share barcodes.

As to this clonotype: The antigen remains unidentified.

The CDR3 totals 13 residues. MiXCR was run by TCRdb on the PCR reads, yielding one entry per CDR3 protein. The repertoire holds roughly 630,000 distinct CDR3 sequences, with 25% as singletons. Based on a CD8+CD4-CCR7+CD45RA+ profile, naive CD8 T cells were sorted. The sample comprised naive CD8+ T cells from blood, with Jurkat cell RNA spiked in. Subset defined: FACS-sorted CD8+CD4-CCR7+CD45RA+ naive T cells. The TCR was taken from a human donor in good health. Some libraries in this study had Jurkat cell RNA spiked in. V and J are TRBV12-2 and TRBJ1-1. TRBV12-2 is a pseudogene locus. In DNA form, the CDR3 reads TGTGCCGGCGGGGGAGGGTCGAACACTGGAGCTTTCTTT. Encoded protein: CAGGGGSNTGAFF.